Reported below is one T cell receptor (beta chain). The antigen remains unidentified. The data were taken from a study of CD8 T cells in ankylosing spondylitis. The J segment lost 5 bases and the V segment lost 6 bases, leaving 11 bases of the junction unmatched. This CDR3 has 15 residues. CDR1 is MNHNS, CDR2 SASEGT, per germline. Study-level points and caveats: Disease-linked clones were reportedly significantly enriched in matched ankylosing spondylitis synovial fluid.

By quantitative 5'-RACE with molecular barcodes, the TCR beta libraries were made. TCRdb reprocessed the 5' RACE reads via MiXCR and lists one record per CDR3 protein. The profile shows about 270,000 distinct CDR3 sequences, 32% of them singletons. The chain has TRBV6-1 and TRBJ2-5, with 8 bases aligning to TRBD2. The receptor was isolated from a male donor with ankylosing spondylitis or in good health (not recorded which). Specimen: blood, either unsorted or a sorted T cell fraction (not recorded which). In DNA, the CDR3 is TGTGCCAGCAGCCCCGGCCCCGGGAGGGATGAGACCCAGTACTTC. It yields the protein CASSPGPGRDETQYF.